The 26 T cell receptor beta chains given below trace back to one sample, sequenced in a study of blood T cells in healthy people across ages (dated by TCRdb to 2014 to 2015). Library method: 5' RACE. Instrument used: Illumina HiSeq 2500. A second PCR of roughly 6 to 11 cycles was performed with a sample-barcoded 5' primer and a J-beta primer mix. The public reads were run again by TCRdb, first through fastp at Q25 and then through MiXCR, and only productive beta chains were kept. Rows are unified per CDR3 protein, each entry keeping the most common DNA and genes. Counted in this sample were some 1.5 million distinct CDR3 sequences; approximately 28% of them appeared once. The ten largest clones capture roughly 8.2% of the sample. Sequencing used blood. Receptor source: a woman aged 25 to 39 in good health.

The DNA of the CDR3 is TGTGCCAGCTGCAAACTCAGGAACACTGAAGCTTTCTTT. Translated, it gives CASCKLRNTEAFF. The rearrangement links TRBV2 to TRBJ1-1; D is uncertain. Trimming took 8 bases from V and 1 from J, leaving 11 bases between them. From germline, CDR1 is SNHLY and CDR2 FYNNEI. This CDR3 spans 13 amino acids.

This clonotype occurred a few times. V is TRBV7-9 and J is TRBJ2-7; D is unresolved. V lost 11 bases and J lost 2, with 22 bases in between. Per germline, CDR1 SEHNR and CDR2 FQNEAQ (reference sequence). This CDR3 comprises 15 residues. The DNA of the CDR3 is TGTGCCTCAAGTATGTTGGAGCAACTTCCCTACGAGCAGTACTTC. Amino acid sequence: CASSMLEQLPYEQYF.

The rearrangement links TRBV18 to TRBJ2-3; no reliable D call. V lost 6 bases, J lost 2 bases, and 9 bases lay in between. The CDR3 is 13 amino acids. CDR1 KGHSH and CDR2 LQKENI come from the germline V gene. DNA of the CDR3: TGTGCCAGCTCCATTGCGGCCACAGATACGCAGTATTTT. It yields the protein CASSIAATDTQYF.

This clonotype was observed many times. This chain uses TRBV12-3 or TRBV12-4 with TRBJ2-7; D assignment may be TRBD1 or TRBD2 (5 bases each). The CDR3 consists of 14 residues. V was cut by 3 bases and J by 3 bases, with 12 bases left in between. DNA for the CDR3: TGTGCCAGCAGTTTTGGGACGTCGGTCTACGAGCAGTACTTC. It encodes CASSFGTSVYEQYF.

This clonotype appeared many times. V usage is TRBV29-1 and J usage is TRBJ1-4; D remains ambiguous. With 5 bases removed from V and 4 bases from J, the gap between germline ends came to 2 bases. This CDR3 has 10 residues. The germline CDR1 and CDR2 sequences are SQVTM and ANQGSEA. The DNA of the CDR3 is TGCAGCGTTTATAATGAAAAACTGTTTTTT. This gives the protein CSVYNEKLFF.

This chain connects TRBV20-1 to TRBJ2-5; D is tentatively TRBD1 or TRBD2 (6 bases each). This CDR3 is built from 11 residues. Looked up from germline, CDR1 is DFQATT and CDR2 is SNEGSKA (reference sequence). The CDR3 spells CSRGAVETQYF. CDR3 bases: TGCTCAAGGGGGGCAGTTGAGACCCAGTACTTC.

Points on this clonotype: This could be a read error, since a much larger clone is one nucleotide away. The chain carries TRBV15 and TRBJ2-5, with 10 positions matching TRBD1. Unmatched junction bases numbered 5, after V lost 5 bases and J lost 5 bases. CDR1 is LNHNV, CDR2 YYDKDF, per germline (reference sequence). The CDR3 spans 14 residues. Here the CDR3 DNA reads TGTGCCACCAGCGTCTGGACAGGGGGGGAGACCCAGTACTTC. It codes for CATSVWTGGETQYF. The entire variable domain, with the rest obtained from reference TRBV15 and TRBJ2-5, is as follows: DAMVIQNPRYQVTQFGKPVTLSCSQTLNHNVMYWYQQKSSQAPKLLFHYYDKDFNNEADTPDNFQSRRPNTSFCFLDIRSPGLGDTAMYLCATSVWTGGETQYFGPGTRLLVL.

This clonotype was counted only a few times. The rearrangement links TRBV20-1 to TRBJ1-2; no reliable D call. Trimming took off 7 bases at V and 0 bases at J, with 12 bases between the two ends. Per germline, CDR1 DFQATT and CDR2 SNEGSKA (reference sequence). This CDR3 comprises 13 residues. The CDR3 spells CSVSPQSNYGYTF. CDR3 bases: TGCAGTGTTAGCCCGCAGTCTAACTATGGCTACACCTTC.

Worth noting for this clonotype: Sequence at one end of the junction differs from germline and may be a read error. The chain uses TRBV18 and TRBJ2-7, with D possibly matching TRBD1 (5 bases). The CDR3 totals 15 residues. CDR1 is KGHSH and CDR2 is LQKENI in the germline V gene. The CDR3 is CASSSSLEQGYVQYF. CDR3 nucleotides: TGTGCCAGCTCCTCAAGCCTTGAGCAGGGCTACGTGCAGTACTTC.

As DNA, the CDR3 is TGCAGTGCTAGTACAGGGGGTTCACCCCTCCACTTT. As protein: CSASTGGSPLHF. The rearrangement links TRBV20-1 to TRBJ1-6, with TRBD1 identical over 8 bases. The CDR3 has 12 amino acids. V was clipped by 3 bases and J by 9 bases; unmatched bases: 1. The V gene's germline CDR1 is DFQATT and CDR2 SNEGSKA (reference sequence).

As for this clonotype: With a much larger clone just one base away, this may be a read error. The chain uses TRBV20-1 and TRBJ2-1; D is ambiguous. Trimming shortened V by 6 bases and J by 4 bases, and 13 bases separated the two germline ends. CDR3 size: 13 residues. Germline assignment: CDR1 DFQATT and CDR2 SNEGSKA (reference sequence). CDR3 loop: CSAQTVAYNEQFF. The CDR3 DNA follows: TGCAGTGCCCAAACGGTAGCATACAATGAGCAGTTCTTC.

This clonotype came up many times. V and J are TRBV4-1 and TRBJ2-5; TRBD1 is a possible D gene (6 bases). Looked up from germline, CDR1 is MGHRA and CDR2 is YSYEKL. This CDR3 is 16 amino acids long. Trimming took off 0 bases at V and 5 bases at J, with 16 bases between the two ends. For the CDR3, the DNA is TGCGCCAGCAGCCAAGACCGGGACAAGGCGGCCGAGACCCAGTACTTC. Its translation: CASSQDRDKAAETQYF.

V gene TRBV7-3 combines with J gene TRBJ1-1, with D possibly matching TRBD1 (6 bases). The CDR3 covers 14 residues. Looked up from germline, CDR1 is SGHTA and CDR2 is FQGTGA. V shed 5 bases and J shed 1 base, with 11 bases lying between them. The CDR3 region is CASSASGANTEAFF. As DNA, the CDR3 is TGTGCCAGCAGCGCCTCAGGGGCGAACACTGAAGCTTTCTTT.

Points on this clonotype: Since a much larger clone is just one base distant, this may be a read error. CDR3 DNA: TGTGCCAGCAGCCAAGAGACCGGGACTAGCGGGACCAATGAGCAGTACTTC. It is translated as CASSQETGTSGTNEQYF. The chain joins TRBV4-2 to TRBJ2-5, with TRBD2 matching 13 bases. J was trimmed by 11 bases and V by 0 bases; bases with no gene match: 12. The CDR3 is 17 amino acids. Germline V gene sequence: CDR1 LGHNA, CDR2 YNFKEQ.

Worth noting for this clonotype: Since a much larger clone is just one base distant, this may be a read error. The chain carries TRBV10-2 and TRBJ2-7; 8 bases fit TRBD2. V shed 6 bases, J shed 5 bases, and the junction held 12 bases outside the gene matches. This CDR3 has 15 amino acids. In germline, CDR1 is WSHSY, CDR2 SAAADI. Here the CDR3 DNA reads TGCGCCAGCAGGGGGCCTTGGACTAGCTGGAACGAGCAGTACTTC. Residues: CASRGPWTSWNEQYF.

This clonotype was seen repeatedly, ten times or more. The J gene is TRBJ2-5, the V gene TRBV12-3 or TRBV12-4; D possibly corresponds to TRBD2 (5 bases). Trimming cost V 8 bases and J 4 bases, with 17 bases left between them. CDR3 length equals 14 residues. CDR3 bases: TGTGCCAGCGGCTTGACATCTGCGGGAGAGACCCAGTACTTC. Protein sequence: CASGLTSAGETQYF.

This clonotype is a singleton in its sample. V is TRBV7-9 and J is TRBJ2-5; TRBD2 is a possible D gene (7 bases). Germline values: CDR1 SEHNR, CDR2 FQNEAQ (reference sequence). This CDR3 contains 16 residues. Trimming removed 3 bases from V and 3 bases from J, with 17 bases in between. The CDR3 DNA reads TGTGCCAGCAGCTTGAGACGGGGGGCCTATAAAGAGACCCAGTACTTC. This encodes CASSLRRGAYKETQYF.

The chain recombines TRBV15 with TRBJ2-2; D might be TRBD2 (5 bases). Germline CDR1 reads LNHNV; CDR2 reads YYDKDF (reference sequence). The CDR3 is 13 residues long. V was cut by 5 bases and J by 7 bases, with 11 bases left in between. The CDR3 loop is CATSFREGGELFF. CDR3 bases: TGTGCCACCAGCTTTCGCGAGGGCGGGGAGCTGTTTTTT. The whole variable domain, filled in from reference TRBV15 and TRBJ2-2, reads DAMVIQNPRYQVTQFGKPVTLSCSQTLNHNVMYWYQQKSSQAPKLLFHYYDKDFNNEADTPDNFQSRRPNTSFCFLDIRSPGLGDTAMYLCATSFREGGELFFGEGSRLTVL.

This clonotype was observed many times. CDR3: CASRARLADQETQYF. CDR3 bases: TGTGCCAGCAGGGCTCGACTAGCGGATCAAGAGACCCAGTACTTC. The rearrangement links TRBV12-3 or TRBV12-4 to TRBJ2-5; 9 bases align to TRBD2. The CDR3 has 15 amino acids. J gave up 2 bases and V 6 bases, and 7 bases lay outside the gene matches.

This clonotype was picked up a small number of times. This chain joins TRBV9 and TRBJ2-1; D not certain. The germline V and J ends were trimmed by 3 bases and 5 bases, with 9 bases remaining between them. This CDR3 is built from 13 residues. Per germline, CDR1 SGDLS and CDR2 YYNGEE. CDR3 in amino acids: CASSAEPDNEQFF. DNA for the CDR3: TGTGCCAGCAGCGCCGAGCCAGACAATGAGCAGTTCTTC. Drawing the rest from reference TRBV9 and TRBJ2-1, the complete variable domain is DSGVTQTPKHLITATGQRVTLRCSPRSGDLSVYWYQQSLDQGLQFLIQYYNGEERAKGNILERFSAQQFPDLHSELNLSSLELGDSALYFCASSAEPDNEQFFGPGTRLTVL.

The table lists this clonotype with many counts. J is TRBJ1-2 and V is TRBV12-3 or TRBV12-4; D unclear. V was pared by 3 bases and J by 5 bases, with 10 bases between. The length of the CDR3 is 13 residues. Here the CDR3 DNA reads TGTGCCAGCAGTTTCGGATTTGTTTATGGCTACACCTTC. This translates into CASSFGFVYGYTF.

The CDR3 DNA reads as TGTGCCAGCAGACTACAGGAGAAGGTTACTGAAGCTTTCTTT. This gives the protein CASRLQEKVTEAFF. The chain couples TRBV7-2 to TRBJ1-1, with D possibly being TRBD1 (5 bases). Trimming pared 6 bases from V and 5 bases from J, leaving 16 bases between. There are 14 residues in the CDR3. CDR1 is SGHTA, CDR2 FQGNSA, per germline.

This clonotype was observed a few times. The J gene is TRBJ2-7, the V gene TRBV6-2 or TRBV6-3; 7 bases fit TRBD1. V shed 6 bases, J shed 4 bases, and the junction held 12 bases outside the gene matches. CDR1 and CDR2 from the germline V gene are MNHEY and SVGEGT. This CDR3 has 15 amino acids. CDR3 sequence reads: CASSDGQVPYYEQYF. CDR3 bases: TGTGCCAGCAGCGACGGACAGGTACCTTATTACGAGCAGTACTTC.

This clonotype was picked up one time. The CDR3 DNA follows: TGTGCCAGCAGCGGGGGACAGGGAAGTTACTATGGCTACACCTTC. This encodes CASSGGQGSYYGYTF. This chain links TRBV9 with TRBJ1-2; 9 bases are shared with TRBD1. The J segment lost 3 bases and the V segment lost 3 bases, leaving 6 bases of the junction unmatched. The CDR3 covers 15 residues. Germline V lookup: CDR1 SGDLS, CDR2 YYNGEE.

This clonotype was counted a few times. This chain connects TRBV24-1 to TRBJ1-1; possible D gene TRBD1, 5 bases. Trimming removed 8 bases at V and 1 base at J, with 10 bases between. The CDR3 consists of 13 residues. CDR1 is KGHDR, CDR2 SFDVKD, per germline. CDR3 region: CATMGERNTEAFF. CDR3 bases: TGTGCCACCATGGGGGAGCGGAACACTGAAGCTTTCTTT.

The chain is built from TRBV20-1 and TRBJ2-2, with 7 bases fitting TRBD2. Trimming cost V 6 bases and J 5 bases; bases outside gene matches: 9. Germline CDR1 DFQATT, CDR2 SNEGSKA (reference sequence). This CDR3 contains 14 residues. The CDR3 reads CSAPTQGGTGELFF. The CDR3 region has the DNA TGCAGTGCCCCGACTCAGGGAGGGACCGGGGAGCTGTTTTTT.